This T cell receptor beta chain was recorded in a study of beta chain features in type 1 diabetes (dated by TCRdb to 2017 to 2018). Regarding the research as a whole: Mean age, gender distribution, total cell number and subset yield did not differ between patients and healthy donors. A total of some 110 million sorted cells were examined across all samples, and a strong correlation was observed between cell number per subset and RNA yield. In the study, TCRB repertoires of sorted circulating CD4+ T cell subsets from recently diagnosed type 1 diabetes patients were compared with those of matched healthy donors. Naive and central memory subsets were obtained from all 30 or so donors, but regulatory and stem cell-like memory subsets were isolated from only 8 patients and 8 healthy donors.

The CDR3, from cysteine to phenylalanine, totals 14 residues. The entry retains the CDR3 DNA only, 42 bases that are in frame from base 1. CDR1 and CDR2 are drawn from the germline V gene (reference sequence): MNHNY, SVGAGI. V is trimmed back by 6 bases and J by 5 bases, and the junction contains 4 bases that no gene match accounts for. On this clone: The antigen it recognizes is unknown. This likely reflects a read error, since a far larger clone is one base away.

A single peripheral blood draw of around 120 mL on average was collected from each donor into heparinised tubes. A BD FACSAria II was used to sort naive, central memory, regulatory and stem cell-like memory CD4+ T cells with a panel that included CD45RO, CCR7, CD25, CD127, CD95 and CD27. All sorted populations exceeded 95% purity. PBMCs were isolated right away by Lymphoprep density gradient centrifugation and were stained directly, without culture. Samples were stained and sorted in pairs, with one healthy donor and one patient per experiment, so that batch effects were minimized. The High Capacity cDNA Reverse Transcription Kit was used to reverse transcribe all of the isolated RNA, meaning that expressed TCRB transcripts were what got sequenced. Deep immunoSEQ sequencing was performed on naive, central memory and regulatory T cell samples, with an average of about 3.57 million total reads per sample. Sorted cells were lysed in RLT buffer, and RNA was extracted using DNase-treated RNeasy Micro or Mini kits according to cell number. To prevent cross-contamination, each cell subset was processed individually, whereas patient and healthy donor samples were processed jointly. Using the immunoSEQ multiplex PCR, TCRB sequences were amplified from cDNA into 87-bp fragments spanning the CDR3 region. The amplicons were sequenced using the Illumina HiSeq platform. The study's processing was this. Synthetic template baselines were used to correct PCR bias computationally, reads within Hamming distance 2 were collapsed together, and singletons that could not be merged were discarded. Reads were aligned to IMGT to assign V, D and J genes, CDR3 length, and insertions or deletions at six rearrangement sites. Within each subset, clonotype counts were normalized to sorted cell number, after which true diversity and Gini coefficients were computed with the tcR R package. The overlap coefficient, calculated on TCRB nucleotide sequences, was used to quantify repertoire sharing. The clones in this table, taken by TCRdb from immuneACCESS, are in-frame only. Not every clone is retained; where verified, under half of the shortfall comes from an unresolved V gene, and the cause of the rest is unknown. V, J and clone size were drawn from that table, and D and trimming were deduced from the DNA. This sample is represented by 140,000 or so clones; more than 10% of them were singletons. Under 1.5% of the sample is held by the ten biggest clonotypes.

General conclusions and limits of the study: Because the HLA sub-analyses included only small numbers of individuals, any influence of HLA type on TCRB rearrangement was left unresolved. Type 1 diabetes patients showed a moderate but significant shortening of TCRB CDR3 length in all four CD4+ subsets. Fewer insertions and more nucleotide deletions at VDJ recombination sites were observed in patients with type 1 diabetes, implying thymic rearrangement abnormalities. Sequencing cDNA rather than genomic DNA could over-represent highly expressing activated cells, although activation and CD3 levels did not differ between groups. PCR may preferentially amplify shorter templates, but because patient and control samples were amplified and corrected together, any resulting skew would affect both groups equally. Naive, central memory and regulatory TCRB repertoires appeared more similar among patients than among healthy donors.

This receptor chain uses TRBV6-6 and TRBJ2-3; 11 bases in the middle match TRBD2. The receptor's source is a man between 18 and 35 years old with type 1 diabetes. Sequenced sample: central memory CD4+ T cells from blood. The CDR3 loop reads CASRRSGGEDTQYF. The nucleotides are TGTGCCAGCAGGCGTAGCGGGGGGGAAGATACGCAGTATTTT.